This record looks at one TCR beta chain sequence and its context. The target antigen is unknown. Then a second PCR, running about 6 to 11 cycles, was carried out with a sample-barcoded 5' primer and a J-beta primer mix. TCRdb itself ran the 5' RACE reads through MiXCR, one entry per CDR3 protein. The repertoire holds 1.5 million to 2 million distinct CDR3 sequences, with about 50% as singletons. It was 8 to 10 milliliters of peripheral blood that were drawn from each donor. With each sample, at least 6 micrograms of total RNA were extracted. This sample is part of a study of blood T cells in healthy people across ages. Study results and limitations: Among T cells, TCR beta diversity per million cells dropped roughly linearly as age rose. It was the long-lived donors that had more naive CD4+ cells and higher diversity than aged donors.

This TCR was recovered from a woman between 35 and 50 years old in good health. Sequenced: blood.

The CDR3 DNA is TGTGCCAGCAGTTACTCAGTCCGGGACCTCTCCTACGAGCAGTACTTC. As protein: CASSYSVRDLSYEQYF. The chain has TRBV6-6 and TRBJ2-7; D may be TRBD1 or TRBD2 (5 bases each). This CDR3 has 16 amino acids. V lost 0 bases, J lost 0 bases, and 12 bases lay in between. Germline CDR1 and CDR2: MNHNY and SVGAGI (reference sequence).